This T cell receptor (beta chain) was recorded in a study of cytomegalovirus exposure and HLA in healthy donors. General study findings and limits: Immune exposure data for these donors was limited to CMV serostatus.

This clone was observed a handful of times. Its antigen is unknown. 60 Vbeta and 13 Jbeta primers were used in PCR. The protocol was immunoSEQ multiplex PCR, while the TCRdb copy is restricted to in-frame clones and leaves out a portion. The sample holds 110,000 or so clones, more than 65% seen once. The V segment lost 8 bases and the J segment 4 bases; nucleotides outside the gene matches: 10. Germline CDR1 LNHDA, CDR2 SQIVND (reference sequence). The CDR3 extends over 14 amino acids. The sample was PBMCs. This rearrangement joins TRBV19 to TRBJ1-2; 7 bases line up with TRBD1. This receptor was taken from a man aged 35 to 55 in good health and CMV-seropositive. The CDR3 loop is CASSLGGPGYGYTF. Here the CDR3 DNA reads TGTGCCAGTTCTTTAGGGGGCCCAGGCTATGGCTACACCTTC.